This passage covers 31 T cell receptor beta chains from one sample sequenced in a study of naive and memory T cell subsets. Two oligonucleotides, mixed equimolar, formed the beta constant-region primer covering TRBC1 and TRBC2. Four rounds of PCR amplified the ligated cDNA using nested alpha and beta constant-region primers plus SP2. TCRdb re-derived calls from the UMI-ligation and nested PCR reads in MiXCR, one entry per CDR3 protein. This repertoire shows 80,000 or so distinct CDR3 sequences, approximately 9.2% found once; its top ten account for 0.95% to 1.5%. Source material: naive CD8+ T cells from blood. The receptors were sampled from a human donor in good health.

This clonotype occurred many times. The V call is TRBV25-1, the J call TRBJ2-7, with a possible D match to TRBD1 (6 bases). CDR3 length: 13 residues. The germline V gene has CDR1 MGHDK and CDR2 SYGVNS. Trimming shortened V by 5 bases and J by 7 bases, and 15 bases separated the two germline ends. CDR3 coding DNA: TGTGCCAGCAGTCCTGGACACAGGGCAGAGCAGTACTTC. Translating gives CASSPGHRAEQYF.

This clonotype was recorded a few times. CDR3 nucleotide sequence: TGCAGTGCTAGAGATCGGACCGGGGCGGGGCTTTACAATGAGCAGTTCTTC. This sequence encodes CSARDRTGAGLYNEQFF. V is TRBV20-1 and J is TRBJ2-1, with D maybe TRBD2 (6 bases). This CDR3 has 17 amino acids. V was trimmed by 0 bases and J by 4 bases, leaving 19 bases between them. Germline CDR1 DFQATT, CDR2 SNEGSKA (reference sequence).

Many counts were recorded for this clonotype. This chain connects TRBV7-9 to TRBJ2-7, with TRBD2 matching 13 bases. J lost 5 bases, V lost 5 bases, and 12 bases had no gene match. Looked up from germline, CDR1 is SEHNR and CDR2 is FQNEAQ (reference sequence). The CDR3 has 17 residues. The CDR3 DNA is TGTGCCAGCAGCCGATGGACTAGCGGGAGTGCGTTAAACGAGCAGTACTTC. Protein: CASSRWTSGSALNEQYF.

The chain recombines TRBV4-1 with TRBJ2-7; tentatively, D is TRBD1 (6 bases). CDR1 MGHRA and CDR2 YSYEKL come from the germline V gene. The CDR3 covers 12 residues. V lost 5 bases to trimming and J lost 5 bases, with 10 bases between them. CDR3: CASSSTGNEQYF. The CDR3 DNA follows: TGCGCCAGCAGCTCAACAGGGAACGAGCAGTACTTC.

This clonotype was counted at least ten times. The rearrangement links TRBV20-1 to TRBJ2-5, with 7 bases matching TRBD2. The CDR3 covers 15 residues. J lost 5 bases, V lost 0 bases, and 9 bases had no gene match. The germline CDR1 and CDR2 sequences are DFQATT and SNEGSKA (reference sequence). The CDR3 sequence is CSARELASPGETQYF. CDR3 DNA sequence: TGCAGTGCTAGAGAACTAGCGTCGCCGGGGGAGACCCAGTACTTC.

The V and J genes are TRBV12-1 and TRBJ2-1; TRBD2 is taken as the D call from the table, unchecked against the DNA. TRBV12-1 is a listed pseudogene. The CDR3 is 16 residues long. CDR3 bases: TGTGCCAGCAGCGGGGGACTAGCGGGAGTAGGCAATGAGCAGTTCTTC. Translated, it gives CASSGGLAGVGNEQFF.

In DNA, the CDR3 is TGCGCCAGCAGCTTGGACCCTAGCGGGAGACCGTGGTTCTTC. Translating it yields CASSLDPSGRPWFF. The gene calls are TRBV5-1 and TRBJ2-1; 10 bases are shared with TRBD2. This CDR3 is 14 amino acids long. V was pared by 0 bases and J by 15 bases, with 9 bases of the junction left unmatched. CDR1 and CDR2 (germline): SGHRS, YFSETQ.

This clonotype was picked up many times. The chain couples TRBV28 to TRBJ2-3; no clear D. The CDR3 contains 16 residues. In germline, CDR1 is MDHEN, CDR2 SYDVKM. With 2 bases removed from V and 5 bases from J, the gap between germline ends came to 17 bases. CDR3 region: CASSLEPTLGGDTQYF. The CDR3 DNA reads as TGTGCCAGCAGTTTAGAACCTACCCTAGGTGGAGATACGCAGTATTTT.

This clonotype was counted a few times. The chain couples TRBV12-3 or TRBV12-4 to TRBJ2-5, with no clear D. This CDR3 contains 14 residues. V shed 7 bases and J shed 6 bases, with 18 bases lying between them. CDR3 in amino acids: CASTSVNALKTQYF. CDR3 nucleotides: TGTGCCAGCACCTCGGTTAACGCGCTGAAGACCCAGTACTTC.

The sample holds many counts of this clonotype. This sequence joins TRBV28 and TRBJ2-7; 8 positions agree with TRBD1. The length of the CDR3 is 14 residues. The ends lost 6 bases at V and 4 bases at J; junction bases unmatched: 8. Germline V gene lookup returns CDR1 MDHEN and CDR2 SYDVKM. The CDR3 DNA is TGTGCCAGCAGGCTGGCAGGGGGCCGGTACGAGCAGTACTTC. It specifies CASRLAGGRYEQYF.

This clonotype occurred many times. The chain carries TRBV7-9 and TRBJ2-3; D may be TRBD1 or TRBD2 (5 bases each). The V end was cut by 5 bases, the J end by 2 bases, with 17 bases between. The CDR3 runs 16 residues. Germline V gene data show CDR1 as SEHNR and CDR2 as FQNEAQ (reference sequence). This CDR3 is CASSTGTSNPTDTQYF. The DNA for the CDR3 is TGTGCCAGCAGCACGGGGACGTCTAACCCCACAGATACGCAGTATTTT.

The gene calls are TRBV4-1 and TRBJ2-7; D might be TRBD2 (7 bases). The CDR3 runs 15 residues. CDR1 MGHRA and CDR2 YSYEKL come from the germline V gene. Deletions cut 4 bases from V and 2 bases from J, with 15 bases between. This CDR3 is CASSPYGGGPYEQYF. CDR3 sequence (DNA): TGCGCCAGCAGCCCCTACGGCGGGGGCCCCTACGAGCAGTACTTC.

Only a few counts were recorded for this clonotype. V is TRBV6-5 and J is TRBJ2-5; 9 positions match TRBD2. Germline-derived CDR1 and CDR2 are MNHEY and SVGAGI. The CDR3 has 19 residues. Germline trimming cut 0 bases from V and 3 bases from J; bases unmatched to any gene: 14. The DNA of the CDR3 is TGTGCCAGCAGTTACTCAAGACAACCCTTAGCGGGAGAAGAAGAGACCCAGTACTTC. Translating gives CASSYSRQPLAGEEETQYF.

This clonotype was detected ten times or more. This chain joins TRBV12-3 or TRBV12-4 and TRBJ2-1; D is unresolved. V was trimmed by 3 bases and J by 0 bases, leaving 9 bases between them. This CDR3 is built from 15 residues. The CDR3 loop reads CASSFHSRSYNEQFF. The CDR3 DNA reads TGTGCCAGCAGTTTTCATTCTCGCTCCTACAATGAGCAGTTCTTC.

Ten or more counts support this clonotype. The J gene is TRBJ2-7, the V gene TRBV20-1, with TRBD1 matching 9 bases. CDR1 and CDR2 (germline): DFQATT, SNEGSKA (reference sequence). Trimming at V came to 5 bases and at J to 2 bases, leaving 7 bases not matched to a gene. The CDR3 loop spans 14 amino acids. This CDR3 is CSAGNRGLPYEQYF. CDR3 nucleotide sequence: TGCAGTGCTGGCAACAGGGGGCTACCCTACGAGCAGTACTTC.

This clonotype was detected many times. The chain joins TRBV20-1 to TRBJ1-5; no definite D call. V was clipped by 6 bases and J by 1 base, with 7 bases between them. This CDR3 has 12 amino acids. The V gene's germline CDR1 is DFQATT and CDR2 SNEGSKA (reference sequence). CDR3 sequence: CSARGSNQPQHF. The CDR3 DNA is TGCAGTGCCCGTGGAAGCAATCAGCCCCAGCATTTT.

At least ten counts were recorded for this clonotype. This chain links TRBV29-1 with TRBJ2-6, with TRBD1 matching over 11 bases. Unmatched junction bases numbered 2, after V lost 4 bases and J lost 0 bases. Germline V gene sequence: CDR1 SQVTM, CDR2 ANQGSEA. The CDR3 has 16 residues. The CDR3: CSVVGQGGSGANVLTF. The CDR3 region has the DNA TGCAGCGTTGTGGGACAGGGGGGCTCTGGGGCCAACGTCCTGACTTTC.

This clonotype was seen many times. V gene TRBV3-1 combines with J gene TRBJ2-1; possible D gene TRBD2, 6 bases. Trimming removed 2 bases at V and 10 bases at J, with 15 bases between. Germline CDR1 reads LGHDT; CDR2 reads YNNKEL (reference sequence). The CDR3 is 14 amino acids. CDR3 sequence (DNA): TGTGCCAGCAGCCAAACCAGACTAGTGCGGGAGCAGTTCTTC. Translated: CASSQTRLVREQFF.

About this clonotype: The conserved final phenylalanine or tryptophan is absent from the CDR3, which likely points to a read error. V usage is TRBV20-1 and J usage is TRBJ1-2, with TRBD1 matching over 7 bases. The CDR3 length is 18 residues. V was pared by 2 bases and J by 0 bases, with 15 bases of the junction left unmatched. The germline V gene encodes CDR1 DFQATT and CDR2 SNEGSKA (reference sequence). The chain's CDR3 is CSARQGEQGLQSNYGYTL. DNA for the CDR3: TGCAGTGCTAGACAAGGGGAACAGGGGCTCCAGTCTAACTATGGCTACACCCTC.

This clonotype was counted many times. The chain joins TRBV20-1 to TRBJ2-5; 9 positions match TRBD2. This CDR3 is built from 18 residues. Germline-derived CDR1 and CDR2 are DFQATT and SNEGSKA (reference sequence). After removal of 0 bases from V and 2 bases from J, the junction contained 13 bases not matched to a gene. The CDR3 DNA sequence: TGCAGTGCTAGAGATCTTGGCGGGAGGGTATCATATCAAGAGACCCAGTACTTC. Its translation: CSARDLGGRVSYQETQYF.

This clonotype has a handful of counts. The chain links TRBV5-4 to TRBJ2-1, with a weak D call TRBD2 (5 bases). There are 21 residues in the CDR3. V was cut by 6 bases and J by 10 bases, with 41 bases left in between. CDR1 and CDR2 (germline): SGHNT, YYREEE (reference sequence). CDR3 amino acids: CASIPSVGRLSASPKVNEQFF. The CDR3 nucleotides read TGTGCCAGCATCCCTTCGGTGGGGAGACTAAGCGCTTCTCCAAAAGTGAACGAGCAGTTCTTC.

The chain recombines TRBV3-1 with TRBJ1-1; weak D call: TRBD1 (5 bases). CDR3 length: 14 residues. Trimming cost V 8 bases and J 3 bases, with 16 bases left between them. Germline V lookup: CDR1 LGHDT, CDR2 YNNKEL (reference sequence). CDR3 loop: CASHVGAEDTEAFF. The CDR3 DNA is TGTGCCAGCCATGTCGGGGCCGAGGACACTGAAGCTTTCTTT.

In DNA form, the CDR3 reads TGTGCCACCAGCAGAGATCCAGGGACAAACACTGAAGCTTTCTTT. It encodes CATSRDPGTNTEAFF. The chain couples TRBV15 to TRBJ1-1; TRBD1 might be the D (6 bases). Germline assignment: CDR1 LNHNV and CDR2 YYDKDF (reference sequence). The V and J ends lost 0 bases and 2 bases respectively, with 10 bases between them. This CDR3 region has 15 residues.

This clonotype was seen ten or more times. The chain is built from TRBV6-2 or TRBV6-3 and TRBJ2-1; TRBD2 matches 13 bases. V was clipped by 6 bases and J by 1 base; unmatched bases: 3. CDR3 length: 16 amino acids. Germline lookup yields CDR1 MNHEY and CDR2 SVGEGT. CDR3: CASSWGLAGSYNEQFF. The DNA of the CDR3 is TGTGCCAGCAGCTGGGGACTAGCGGGATCCTACAATGAGCAGTTCTTC.

The sample holds a few counts of this clonotype. The V and J genes are TRBV28 and TRBJ1-1; no firm D call. The germline gives CDR1 MDHEN, CDR2 SYDVKM. V was pared by 6 bases and J by 5 bases, with 13 bases between. The CDR3 sequence is 13 residues long. CDR3 sequence: CASSLFVGTEAFF. The CDR3, as DNA: TGTGCCAGCAGCCTCTTTGTGGGGACTGAAGCTTTCTTT.

V is TRBV7-6 and J is TRBJ2-7, with D possibly matching TRBD2 (5 bases). Per the germline V gene, CDR1 is SGHVS and CDR2 is FNYEAQ. Deletions cut 4 bases from V and 3 bases from J, with 10 bases between. The CDR3 covers 13 residues. Here the CDR3 DNA reads TGTGCCAGCAGCTCTATAGAGGGCTACGAGCAGTACTTC. Amino acids: CASSSIEGYEQYF.

A few counts support this clonotype. The chain joins TRBV24-1 to TRBJ2-1; 11 bases agree with TRBD2. With V trimmed by 2 bases and J by 0 bases, 14 bases remained unmatched. The germline CDR1 and CDR2 sequences are KGHDR and SFDVKD. This CDR3 comprises 21 residues. Here the CDR3 DNA reads TGTGCCACCAGTGATTCCATTCCCGGGCTAGCGGGAGGAAGCTCCTACAATGAGCAGTTCTTC. Amino acid sequence: CATSDSIPGLAGGSSYNEQFF.

This clonotype was seen repeatedly, ten times or more. The chain links TRBV6-5 to TRBJ2-3; D may match TRBD1 or TRBD2 (5 bases each). This CDR3 spans 16 amino acids. V was trimmed by 0 bases and J by 2 bases, leaving 12 bases between them. Per germline, CDR1 MNHEY and CDR2 SVGAGI. For the CDR3, the DNA is TGTGCCAGCAGTTACTCTGGGGGACCGTACACAGATACGCAGTATTTT. This sequence encodes CASSYSGGPYTDTQYF.

The sample holds a few counts of this clonotype. The rearrangement links TRBV30 to TRBJ1-2, with a tentative D call TRBD1 (6 bases). Germline lookup yields CDR1 GTSNPN and CDR2 SVGIG (reference sequence). Trimming stripped 8 bases from V and 5 bases from J, with 18 bases between. The length of the CDR3 is 13 residues. The CDR3 protein is CAGPGQRPYGYTF. In DNA, the CDR3 is TGTGCCGGACCCGGACAGAGACCTTATGGCTACACCTTC.

This clonotype turned up a few times. Here the CDR3 reads CASSLAIGETQYF. The CDR3 DNA is TGCGCCAGCAGCTTGGCAATTGGGGAGACCCAGTACTTC. The J gene is TRBJ2-5, the V gene TRBV5-1; D gene ambiguous. V was pared by 0 bases and J by 5 bases, with 8 bases between. CDR1 is SGHRS and CDR2 is YFSETQ in the germline V gene. This CDR3 has 13 residues.

This clonotype appeared many times. This chain connects TRBV6-1 to TRBJ2-7; TRBD1 aligns across 9 bases. CDR3 length equals 13 residues. Per the germline V gene, CDR1 is MNHNS and CDR2 is SASEGT. V trimming: 10 bases; J trimming: 5 bases; junction bases outside the gene matches: 9. CDR3 sequence reads: CATGQGIWDEQYF. The CDR3 DNA reads TGTGCCACAGGACAGGGGATATGGGACGAGCAGTACTTC.